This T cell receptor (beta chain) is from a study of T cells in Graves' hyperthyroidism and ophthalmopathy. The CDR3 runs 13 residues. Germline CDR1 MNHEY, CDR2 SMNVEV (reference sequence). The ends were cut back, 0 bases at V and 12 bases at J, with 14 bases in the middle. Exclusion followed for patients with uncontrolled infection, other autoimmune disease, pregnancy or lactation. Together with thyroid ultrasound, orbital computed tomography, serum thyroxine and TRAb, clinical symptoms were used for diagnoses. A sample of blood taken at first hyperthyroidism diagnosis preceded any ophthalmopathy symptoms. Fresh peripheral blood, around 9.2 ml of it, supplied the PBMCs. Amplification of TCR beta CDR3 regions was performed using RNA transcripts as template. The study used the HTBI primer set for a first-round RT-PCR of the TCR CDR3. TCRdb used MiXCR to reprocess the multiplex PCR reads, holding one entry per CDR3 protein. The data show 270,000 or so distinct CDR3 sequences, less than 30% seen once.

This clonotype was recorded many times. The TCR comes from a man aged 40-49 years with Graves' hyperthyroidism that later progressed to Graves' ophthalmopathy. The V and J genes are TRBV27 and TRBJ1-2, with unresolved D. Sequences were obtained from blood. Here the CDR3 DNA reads TGTGCCAGCAGTTTATCGGCAGTTACCGGCCACACCTTC. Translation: CASSLSAVTGHTF.